These T cell receptor beta chains were read from a single sample in a study of blood T cell repertoires in COVID-19. The repertoire was sequenced with immunoSEQ multiplex PCR; TCRdb's copy has only in-frame clones and lacks some. The sample lists approximately 270,000 clones; about 90% were seen once. Sequenced: peripheral blood. These receptors were obtained from a man between 18 and 35 years old with active or convalescent COVID-19. Each CDR3 is given without its conserved first and last residue.

v_gene: TRBV6-5; j_gene: TRBJ1-5; CDR3aa: ASILGGQYNQPQH
v_gene: TRBV7-6; j_gene: TRBJ2-1; CDR3aa: ASSLDGSSYNEQF
v_gene: TRBV29-1; j_gene: TRBJ2-2; CDR3aa: SVKTGHNTGELF
v_gene: TRBV5-4; j_gene: TRBJ2-5; CDR3aa: ASSRGGGGETQY
v_gene: TRBV7-2; j_gene: TRBJ2-7; CDR3aa: ASSMDRLYEQY
v_gene: TRBV18; j_gene: TRBJ2-7; CDR3aa: ASSLAGNEQY
v_gene: TRBV28; j_gene: TRBJ2-5; CDR3aa: ASTGGGQETQY
v_gene: TRBV9; j_gene: TRBJ2-6; CDR3aa: ASSKFQRESGANVLT
v_gene: TRBV6-2/TRBV6-3; j_gene: TRBJ2-7; CDR3aa: ASSRRRGQLDSYEQY
v_gene: TRBV14; j_gene: TRBJ2-3; CDR3aa: ASSQRTSGGNTQY
v_gene: TRBV28; j_gene: TRBJ1-1; CDR3aa: ASIGMAGPTEAF
v_gene: TRBV15; j_gene: TRBJ1-4; CDR3aa: ATTSRGLGLGEKLF
v_gene: TRBV14; j_gene: TRBJ2-7; CDR3aa: ASSHGQGARYEQY